The clone carrying this TCR beta chain was seen ten or more times. Its specificity is unknown. The data are from a study of neurological immune-mediated disorders. TCRdb reprocessed the 5' RACE reads with MiXCR, giving one entry per CDR3 protein. This sample has roughly 48,000 distinct CDR3 sequences, with around 5.3% found just once. Deletions cut 5 bases from V and 6 bases from J, with 15 bases between. The CDR3 spans 14 residues. Germline values: CDR1 SGHAT, CDR2 FQNNGV. Findings and caveats of the study: Any association between clinical or MRI features and the multiple sclerosis repertoire cluster was absent.

CD4+ or CD8+ T cells at a count of 800,000 to 1,000,000 served as input for the sorted libraries. The J gene is TRBJ2-3, the V gene TRBV11-2; D perhaps matches TRBD2 (5 bases). Material for sequencing was CD4+ T cells from blood. The sequence was obtained from a woman in her late teens or twenties with multiple sclerosis. This CDR3 reads CASSPSGGMDTQYF. The CDR3, as DNA: TGTGCCAGCAGCCCAAGCGGCGGTATGGATACGCAGTATTTT.